The source of this T cell receptor beta chain is a study of human T cells and chemical hapten exposure. Study in general: Largely, small differences in pooled library volume made per-sample TCR yields vary. Study-level results: Once DPC sensitization occurred, TCRs above 1 in 1000 frequency showed no change.

Methods used by the authors: From around 25,000 to 690,000 TCRs were found per sample, with a median of roughly 89,000. TCRdb recomputed calls from the RACE reads with MiXCR, one row per CDR3 protein. The V and J calls reflect TCRdb's pipeline rather than the authors' work. Of more than 95,000 distinct CDR3 sequences listed, 9.5% to 13% are singletons. CDR1 LNHDA and CDR2 SQIVND come from the germline V gene (reference sequence). The V end lost 1 base, the J end lost 1 base, and 10 bases lay between the germline ends. The length of the CDR3 is 15 residues. In this sample, this clonotype turned up a few times. Antigen: not known. Time point indicated: patch test 1, 2 weeks after DPC sensitization. Treatment noted: therapeutic diphenylcyclopropenone sensitization with weekly scalp DPC. Sequencing started from total RNA isolated from unfractionated whole blood.

The starting material was whole blood, obtained in connection with sensitization to the hapten diphenylcyclopropenone (DPC). This TCR was sampled from a woman between 50 and 59 years old with alopecia areata. Some clones in this sample may be carry-over from other donors' samples. V and J are TRBV19 and TRBJ1-2; no clear D gene. The CDR3 sequence: CASSIAPDLNYGYTF. The CDR3, as DNA: TGTGCCAGTAGTATAGCGCCCGACCTTAACTATGGCTACACCTTC.